This TCR beta chain is drawn from a study of cytomegalovirus exposure and HLA in healthy donors. Donors showed nominal health when sampled, although they likely had unrecorded immune exposures. This clone has just one count. The target antigen is unknown. There are 14 residues in the CDR3. Trimming left V 3 bases short and J 4 bases short, with 11 bases between. Germline V gene sequence: CDR1 MRHNA, CDR2 SNTAGT. This PCR relied on a set of 60 Vbeta primers and 13 Jbeta primers. TCRdb keeps only in-frame clones here, not all; method: immunoSEQ multiplex PCR. The sample lists some 110,000 clones; approximately 78% were seen once. Overall study results and limits: V- and J-gene trimming in TCR beta was tied to a missense DCLRE1C variant by an analysis performed later. Data from an earlier analysis indicated that most TCR beta V segments were productive either about 90% or about 30% of the time.

The sequence derives from a woman in her 30s in good health and CMV-seronegative. What was sequenced was PBMCs. The V and J genes are TRBV6-4 and TRBJ2-3, with a possible D match to TRBD2 (5 bases). Written as DNA, the CDR3 is TGTGCCAGCAGTGAAGCTAGCCGTCCAGATACGCAGTATTTT. This codes for CASSEASRPDTQYF.